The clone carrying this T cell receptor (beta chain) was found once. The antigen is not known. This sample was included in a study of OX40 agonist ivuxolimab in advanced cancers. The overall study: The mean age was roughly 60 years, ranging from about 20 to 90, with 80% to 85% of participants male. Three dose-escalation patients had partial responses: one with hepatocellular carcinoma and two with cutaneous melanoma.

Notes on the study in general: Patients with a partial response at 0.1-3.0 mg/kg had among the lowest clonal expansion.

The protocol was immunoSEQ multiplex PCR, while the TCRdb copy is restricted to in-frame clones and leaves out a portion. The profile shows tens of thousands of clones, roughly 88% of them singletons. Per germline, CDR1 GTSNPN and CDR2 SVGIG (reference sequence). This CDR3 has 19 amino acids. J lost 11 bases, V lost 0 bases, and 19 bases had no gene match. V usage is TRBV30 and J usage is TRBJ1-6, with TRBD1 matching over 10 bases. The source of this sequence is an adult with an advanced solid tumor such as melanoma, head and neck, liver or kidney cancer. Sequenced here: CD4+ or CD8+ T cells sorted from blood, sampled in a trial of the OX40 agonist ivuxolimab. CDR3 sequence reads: CAWSVSWRGGGQGEAPLHF. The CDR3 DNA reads TGTGCCTGGAGTGTATCCTGGCGAGGGGGAGGACAGGGGGAAGCACCCCTCCACTTT.